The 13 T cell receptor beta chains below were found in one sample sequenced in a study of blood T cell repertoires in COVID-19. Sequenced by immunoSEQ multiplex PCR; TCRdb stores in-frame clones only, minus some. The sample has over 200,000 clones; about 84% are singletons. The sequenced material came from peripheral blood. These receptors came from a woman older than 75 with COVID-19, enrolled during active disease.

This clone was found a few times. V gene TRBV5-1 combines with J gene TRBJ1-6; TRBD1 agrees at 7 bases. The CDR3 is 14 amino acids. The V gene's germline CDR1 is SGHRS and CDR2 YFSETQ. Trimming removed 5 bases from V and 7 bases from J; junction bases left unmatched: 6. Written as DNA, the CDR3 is TGCGCCAGCAGGGAGACAGGGACCAATTCACCCCTCCACTTT. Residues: CASRETGTNSPLHF.

In DNA, the CDR3 is TGCAGCGTTGTCCCACAGGCGAACACTGAAGCTTTCTTT. Its protein is CSVVPQANTEAFF. The rearrangement joins TRBV29-1 to TRBJ1-1, with D tentatively TRBD1 (5 bases). V was trimmed by 4 bases and J by 1 base, leaving 10 bases between them. Germline values: CDR1 SQVTM, CDR2 ANQGSEA. The CDR3 covers 13 residues.

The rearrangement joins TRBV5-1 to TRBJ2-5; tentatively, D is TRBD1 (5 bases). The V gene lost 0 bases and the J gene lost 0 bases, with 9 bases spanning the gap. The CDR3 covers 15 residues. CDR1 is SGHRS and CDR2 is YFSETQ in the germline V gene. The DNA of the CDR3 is TGCGCCAGCAGCTTGGGTCAGGGATACCAAGAGACCCAGTACTTC. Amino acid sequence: CASSLGQGYQETQYF.

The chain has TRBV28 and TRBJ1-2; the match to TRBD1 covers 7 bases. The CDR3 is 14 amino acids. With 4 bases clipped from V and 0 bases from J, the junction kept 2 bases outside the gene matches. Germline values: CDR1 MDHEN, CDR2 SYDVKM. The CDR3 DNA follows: TGTGCCAGCAGTTACGGGACAGCTAACTATGGCTACACCTTC. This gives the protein CASSYGTANYGYTF.

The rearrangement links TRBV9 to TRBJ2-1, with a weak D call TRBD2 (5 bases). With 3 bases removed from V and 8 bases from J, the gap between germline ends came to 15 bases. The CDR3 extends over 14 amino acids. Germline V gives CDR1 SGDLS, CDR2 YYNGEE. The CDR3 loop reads CASSAVVLADEQFF. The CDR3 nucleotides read TGTGCCAGCAGCGCCGTTGTTCTAGCCGATGAGCAGTTCTTC.

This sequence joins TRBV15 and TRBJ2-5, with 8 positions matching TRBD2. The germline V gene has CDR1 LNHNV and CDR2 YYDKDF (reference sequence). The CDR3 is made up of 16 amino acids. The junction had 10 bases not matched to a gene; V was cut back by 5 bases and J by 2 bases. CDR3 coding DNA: TGTGCCACCAGCCCCCGGGGGGGGCTACCGCAAGAGACCCAGTACTTC. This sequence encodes CATSPRGGLPQETQYF.

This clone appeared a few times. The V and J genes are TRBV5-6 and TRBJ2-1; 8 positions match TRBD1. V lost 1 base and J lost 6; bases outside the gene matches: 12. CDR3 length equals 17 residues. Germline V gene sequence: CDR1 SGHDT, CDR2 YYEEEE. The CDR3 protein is CASSLSGGQGIFNEQFF. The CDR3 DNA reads TGTGCCAGCAGCTTGAGTGGTGGACAGGGAATCTTCAATGAGCAGTTCTTC. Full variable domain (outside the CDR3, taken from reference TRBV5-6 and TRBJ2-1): DAGVTQSPTHLIKTRGQQVTLRCSPKSGHDTVSWYQQALGQGPQFIFQYYEEEERQRGNFPDRFSGHQFPNYSSELNVNALLLGDSALYLCASSLSGGQGIFNEQFFGPGTRLTVL.

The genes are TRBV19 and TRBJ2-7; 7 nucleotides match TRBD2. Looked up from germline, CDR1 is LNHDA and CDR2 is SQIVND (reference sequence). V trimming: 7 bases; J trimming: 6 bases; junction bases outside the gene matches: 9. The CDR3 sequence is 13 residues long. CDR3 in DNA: TGTGCCAGTAATGCTTGGCGGGGGACCGAGCAGTACTTC. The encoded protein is CASNAWRGTEQYF.

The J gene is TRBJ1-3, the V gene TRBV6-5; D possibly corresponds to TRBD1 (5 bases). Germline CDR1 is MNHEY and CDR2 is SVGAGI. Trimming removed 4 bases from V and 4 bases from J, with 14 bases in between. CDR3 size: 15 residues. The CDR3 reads CASSSGLPTGNTIYF. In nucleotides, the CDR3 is TGTGCCAGCAGTTCGGGACTCCCGACCGGAAACACCATATATTTT.

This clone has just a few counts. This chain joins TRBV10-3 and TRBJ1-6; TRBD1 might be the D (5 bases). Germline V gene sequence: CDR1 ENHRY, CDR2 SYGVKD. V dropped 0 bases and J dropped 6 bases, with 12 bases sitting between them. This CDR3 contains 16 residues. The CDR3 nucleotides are TGTGCCATCAGTGAGTCGCAGGGTATGGGTAATTCACCCCTCCACTTT. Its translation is CAISESQGMGNSPLHF.

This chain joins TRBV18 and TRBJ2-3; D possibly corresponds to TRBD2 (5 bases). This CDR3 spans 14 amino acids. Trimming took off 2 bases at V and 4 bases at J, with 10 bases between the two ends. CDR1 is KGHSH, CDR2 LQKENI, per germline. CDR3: CASSPGPAADTQYF. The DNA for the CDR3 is TGTGCCAGCTCACCAGGCCCAGCGGCAGATACGCAGTATTTT.

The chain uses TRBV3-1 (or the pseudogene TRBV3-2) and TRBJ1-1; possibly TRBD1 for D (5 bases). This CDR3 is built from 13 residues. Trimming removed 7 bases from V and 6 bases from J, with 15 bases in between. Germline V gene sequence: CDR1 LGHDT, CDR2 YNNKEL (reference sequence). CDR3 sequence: CASTLTQTAEAFF. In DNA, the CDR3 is TGTGCCAGCACCCTAACCCAGACAGCTGAAGCTTTCTTT.

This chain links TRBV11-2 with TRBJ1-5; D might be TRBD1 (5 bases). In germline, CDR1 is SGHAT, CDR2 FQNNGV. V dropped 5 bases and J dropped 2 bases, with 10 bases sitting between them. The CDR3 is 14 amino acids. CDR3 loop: CASSQGGGNQPQHF. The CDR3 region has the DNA TGTGCCAGCAGCCAGGGCGGGGGCAATCAGCCCCAGCATTTT. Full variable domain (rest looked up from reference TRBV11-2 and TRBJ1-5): EAGVAQSPRYKIIEKRQSVAFWCNPISGHATLYWYQQILGQGPKLLIQFQNNGVVDDSQLPKDRFSAERLKGVDSTLKIQPAKLEDSAVYLCASSQGGGNQPQHFGDGTRLSIL.